The 27 T cell receptor beta chains in this list originate from one sample, sequenced in a study of PD-L1 blockade in urothelial cancer. This table comes from immunoSEQ multiplex PCR, and its TCRdb copy is limited to in-frame clones, with some not included. This table has roughly 48,000 clones, 84% appearing once. Sequenced material: PBMCs, taken around atezolizumab (anti-PD-L1) treatment. The receptor set was obtained from a man aged 40-55 years with urothelial cancer.

There are a few counts of this clone. This chain joins TRBV7-9 and TRBJ2-1; 12 bases fit TRBD2. The CDR3 has 14 residues. Germline V gene sequence: CDR1 SEHNR, CDR2 FQNEAQ (reference sequence). After removal of 3 bases from V and 10 bases from J, the junction contained 4 bases not matched to a gene. The CDR3 bases are TGTGCCAGCAGCTTGACTAGCGGGAGTAAAGAGCAGTTCTTC. Translation: CASSLTSGSKEQFF.

The sample holds a few counts of this clone. The same CDR3 arises from other DNA sequences in this sample as well. V usage is TRBV28 and J usage is TRBJ2-7, with D uncertain. The CDR3 sequence is 11 residues long. The germline V gene has CDR1 MDHEN and CDR2 SYDVKM. The ends were cut back, 4 bases at V and 2 bases at J, with 3 bases in the middle. CDR3 in amino acids: CASSSPYEQYF. The CDR3 DNA is TGTGCCAGCAGTTCTCCCTACGAGCAGTACTTC.

This rearrangement joins TRBV19 to TRBJ1-2, with a tentative D call TRBD1 (5 bases). V was trimmed by 5 bases and J by 6 bases, leaving 19 bases between them. The CDR3 spans 15 residues. CDR1 is LNHDA, CDR2 SQIVND, per germline (reference sequence). CDR3 DNA: TGTGCCAGTAGTTCGTTAACAGGTGCCCGGGATGGCTACACCTTC. Amino acid sequence: CASSSLTGARDGYTF.

There are a few counts of this clone. V usage is TRBV4-1 and J usage is TRBJ1-2, with D tentatively TRBD1 (5 bases). V was cut by 1 base and J by 4 bases, with 10 bases left in between. The CDR3 runs to 14 residues. Germline V gives CDR1 MGHRA, CDR2 YSYEKL. DNA of the CDR3: TGCGCCAGCAGCCAAGTACAGGTTCCCTATGGCTACACCTTC. Protein product: CASSQVQVPYGYTF.

The rearrangement links TRBV6-1 to TRBJ2-7, with TRBD2 matching 8 bases. V shed 10 bases and J 0 bases; nucleotides not matched to a gene: 2. The CDR3 contains 12 residues. Looked up from germline, CDR1 is MNHNS and CDR2 is SASEGT. This CDR3 is CAISGASYEQYF. CDR3 DNA sequence: TGTGCCATTAGCGGGGCCTCCTACGAGCAGTACTTC.

The rearrangement uses TRBV9 and TRBJ2-1, with D unresolved. This CDR3 comprises 14 residues. Looked up from germline, CDR1 is SGDLS and CDR2 is YYNGEE. V lost 7 bases to trimming and J lost 4 bases, with 15 bases between them. The CDR3 loop reads CASASGYPYNEQFF. CDR3 sequence (DNA): TGTGCCAGCGCCTCAGGATACCCATACAATGAGCAGTTCTTC.

This sequence joins TRBV7-9 and TRBJ1-5, with D maybe TRBD1 (6 bases). From germline, CDR1 is SEHNR and CDR2 FQNEAQ (reference sequence). This CDR3 has 16 residues. V lost 8 bases and J lost 0, with 17 bases in between. Here the CDR3 reads CASEKGGGDSNQPQHF. The CDR3 DNA follows: TGTGCCAGCGAAAAAGGGGGAGGGGATAGCAATCAGCCCCAGCATTTT. Drawing the rest from reference TRBV7-9 and TRBJ1-5, the complete variable domain is DTGVSQNPRHKITKRGQNVTFRCDPISEHNRLYWYRQTLGQGPEFLTYFQNEAQLEKSRLLSDRFSAERPKGSFSTLEIQRTEQGDSAMYLCASEKGGGDSNQPQHFGDGTRLSIL.

This chain uses TRBV28 with TRBJ1-4, with 9 bases matching TRBD1. In germline, CDR1 is MDHEN, CDR2 SYDVKM. This CDR3 has 13 amino acids. V gave up 8 bases and J gave up 5 bases; unmatched junction bases: 3. Here the CDR3 DNA reads TGTGCCAGCCGCGGGACAGGGAATGAAAAACTGTTTTTT. Its translation: CASRGTGNEKLFF. Complete variable domain (other parts from reference TRBV28 and TRBJ1-4): DVKVTQSSRYLVKRTGEKVFLECVQDMDHENMFWYRQDPGLGLRLIYFSYDVKMKEKGDIPEGYSVSREKKERFSLILESASTNQTSMYLCASRGTGNEKLFFGSGTQLSVL.

The rearrangement joins TRBV5-1 to TRBJ2-3, with TRBD1 matching over 8 bases. CDR1 and CDR2 from the germline V gene are SGHRS and YFSETQ. This CDR3 spans 15 amino acids. V trimming: 5 bases; J trimming: 1 base; junction bases outside the gene matches: 6. The CDR3 protein is CASRITGQGTDTQYF. CDR3 coding DNA: TGCGCCAGCAGGATAACGGGACAGGGCACAGATACGCAGTATTTT.

The CDR3 DNA is TGTGCCAGCTCACCATGGGACTCCAGGGCTAGTAATGAAAAACTGTTTTTT. It yields the protein CASSPWDSRASNEKLFF. This sequence joins TRBV18 and TRBJ1-4; perhaps TRBD1 as D (5 bases). In germline, CDR1 is KGHSH, CDR2 LQKENI. The CDR3 covers 17 residues. Between the trimmed V and J ends, which lost 2 bases and 4 bases, there was a span of 17 bases.

The chain employs TRBV19 and TRBJ1-1, with 8 bases aligning to TRBD1. This CDR3 comprises 15 residues. The germline gives CDR1 LNHDA, CDR2 SQIVND (reference sequence). V lost 7 bases and J lost 1; bases outside the gene matches: 8. DNA for the CDR3: TGTGCCAGTACCATGAGGACAGGGACGAACACTGAAGCTTTCTTT. Translated, it gives CASTMRTGTNTEAFF.

This chain connects TRBV11-2 to TRBJ2-3, with D perhaps matching TRBD2 (6 bases). The V end lost 5 bases, the J end lost 1 base, and 13 bases lay between the germline ends. The CDR3 is 15 residues long. Germline V lookup: CDR1 SGHAT, CDR2 FQNNGV. The CDR3 DNA is TGTGCCAGCAGCGCAACAGGCGGGGGCACAGATACGCAGTATTTT. It codes for CASSATGGGTDTQYF.

This clone was detected only once. The gene calls are TRBV5-1 and TRBJ2-3, with TRBD1 identical over 10 bases. CDR3 length: 20 amino acids. The germline gives CDR1 SGHRS, CDR2 YFSETQ. The V and J ends lost 5 bases and 4 bases, in that order; junction bases with no gene match: 22. CDR3 sequence reads: CASRPATGGLPAPSADTQYF. The CDR3 region has the DNA TGCGCCAGCAGACCGGCGACAGGGGGCCTCCCAGCTCCAAGCGCAGATACGCAGTATTTT.

The V call is TRBV29-1, the J call TRBJ2-5, with 8 bases identical to TRBD2. Germline CDR1 SQVTM, CDR2 ANQGSEA. J lost 4 bases, V lost 7 bases, and 8 bases had no gene match. The CDR3 sequence is 13 residues long. CDR3 in amino acids: CSGLPGGRETQYF. The DNA for the CDR3 is TGCAGCGGTCTTCCGGGAGGGAGAGAGACCCAGTACTTC.

The gene calls are TRBV18 and TRBJ1-4; D is perhaps TRBD1 (5 bases). The ends were cut back, 3 bases at V and 11 bases at J, with 10 bases in the middle. The CDR3 has 12 residues. CDR1 KGHSH and CDR2 LQKENI come from the germline V gene. For the CDR3, the DNA is TGTGCCAGCTCACCTGGAGGGGATAAACTGTTTTTT. Its translation is CASSPGGDKLFF.

The V call is TRBV7-9, the J call TRBJ1-3; D gene ambiguous. Trimming shortened V by 3 bases and J by 9 bases, and 3 bases separated the two germline ends. Germline values: CDR1 SEHNR, CDR2 FQNEAQ (reference sequence). The CDR3 loop spans 10 amino acids. In DNA, the CDR3 is TGTGCCAGCAGCTTCGGCACCATATATTTT. It specifies CASSFGTIYF.

The chain carries TRBV6-1 and TRBJ2-3; no definite D call. CDR1 is MNHNS and CDR2 is SASEGT in the germline V gene. The CDR3 length is 14 residues. V lost 0 bases and J 6 bases, leaving 10 bases between the germline ends. For the CDR3, the DNA is TGTGCCAGCAGTGAAGCTAGCATGACGGATACGCAGTATTTT. Amino acid sequence: CASSEASMTDTQYF.

This chain connects TRBV27 to TRBJ2-7, with D perhaps matching TRBD2 (6 bases). CDR1 and CDR2 from the germline V gene are MNHEY and SMNVEV (reference sequence). The CDR3 length is 15 residues. Trimming took 5 bases from V and 2 from J, leaving 16 bases between them. CDR3 residues: CASSGGMVGPYEQYF. DNA for the CDR3: TGTGCCAGCAGTGGAGGGATGGTAGGGCCCTACGAGCAGTACTTC.

The chain combines TRBV19 with TRBJ2-6, with D perhaps matching TRBD1 (6 bases). V lost 3 bases, J lost 5 bases, and 11 bases lay in between. The CDR3 is 15 amino acids. Germline values: CDR1 LNHDA, CDR2 SQIVND (reference sequence). The CDR3 nucleotides are TGTGCCAGTAGTATTCAGGGGAAAAGGGCCAACGTCCTGACTTTC. Translating it yields CASSIQGKRANVLTF.

This clone was counted once. The rearrangement links TRBV7-8 to TRBJ2-7, with TRBD2 identical over 11 bases. The ends lost 5 bases at V and 5 bases at J; junction bases unmatched: 8. CDR1 SGHVS and CDR2 FQNEAQ come from the germline V gene. This CDR3 region has 15 residues. The CDR3 nucleotides read TGTGCCAGCAGCCGGCCCCCACTAGCGGGAGACGAGCAGTACTTC. Translated: CASSRPPLAGDEQYF. The full variable domain, its missing parts supplied by reference TRBV7-8 and TRBJ2-7, is GAGVSQSPRYKVAKRGQDVALRCDPISGHVSLFWYQQALGQGPEFLTYFQNEAQLDKSGLPSDRFFAERPEGSVSTLKIQRTQQEDSAVYLCASSRPPLAGDEQYFGPGTRLTVT.

A single count supports this clone. The rearrangement links TRBV5-1 to TRBJ2-3, with 13 bases aligning to TRBD2. CDR1 is SGHRS and CDR2 is YFSETQ in the germline V gene. This CDR3 spans 17 amino acids. After removal of 4 bases from V and 0 bases from J, the junction contained 5 bases not matched to a gene. The CDR3 protein is CASSTGLAGFSTDTQYF. The CDR3 DNA follows: TGCGCCAGCAGCACGGGACTAGCGGGGTTTAGCACAGATACGCAGTATTTT.

V and J are TRBV29-1 and TRBJ2-5; 10 bases fit TRBD2. V lost 3 bases to trimming and J lost 5 bases; unmatched junction nucleotides: 9. Germline V gives CDR1 SQVTM, CDR2 ANQGSEA. The CDR3 has 15 amino acids. CDR3 DNA: TGCAGCGTTGACGGGTCTAGCGGGAGCAAGGAGACCCAGTACTTC. Its translation is CSVDGSSGSKETQYF.

In this sample, this clone turned up a few times. The gene calls are TRBV4-2 and TRBJ2-1, with 7 bases lining up with TRBD1. Losses at the gene ends were 3 bases for V and 7 bases for J; bases not matched to a gene: 9. Germline V lookup: CDR1 LGHNA, CDR2 YNFKEQ. CDR3 length: 15 amino acids. CDR3 protein: CASSQGDYRGNEQFF. CDR3 DNA: TGTGCCAGCAGCCAGGGGGATTACAGGGGTAATGAGCAGTTCTTC.

This sequence joins TRBV28 and TRBJ2-5; tentatively, D is TRBD1 (6 bases). The CDR3 spans 13 residues. Germline CDR1 MDHEN, CDR2 SYDVKM. Trimming removed 5 bases at V and 3 bases at J, with 10 bases between. CDR3 bases: TGTGCCAGCAGTAAACAGGGTAAAGAGACCCAGTACTTC. Translating it yields CASSKQGKETQYF.

This sequence joins TRBV6-5 and TRBJ2-1, with a possible D match to TRBD2 (6 bases). The CDR3 has 14 residues. Germline V CDR1 and CDR2: MNHEY, SVGAGI. Trimming took off 2 bases at V and 14 bases at J, with 19 bases between the two ends. The CDR3 region is CASSYVYSGDAKFF. CDR3 bases: TGTGCCAGCAGTTACGTATATAGCGGAGACGCTAAGTTCTTC.

This chain connects TRBV7-2 to TRBJ2-1; D gene uncertain. Germline V gene sequence: CDR1 SGHTA, CDR2 FQGNSA. Trimming removed 7 bases from V and 9 bases from J, with 13 bases in between. This CDR3 comprises 12 residues. This CDR3 is CASTWSYGEQFF. The CDR3 bases are TGTGCCAGCACCTGGTCGTACGGTGAGCAGTTCTTC.

The rearrangement uses TRBV7-6 and TRBJ2-2; 8 nucleotides line up with TRBD1. The V and J ends lost 4 bases and 1 base, in that order; junction bases with no gene match: 5. CDR1 and CDR2 from the germline V gene are SGHVS and FNYEAQ. The CDR3 consists of 16 residues. The CDR3 bases are TGTGCCAGCAGCTCTAGGGGGACAGGGAACACCGGGGAGCTGTTTTTT. It specifies CASSSRGTGNTGELFF.